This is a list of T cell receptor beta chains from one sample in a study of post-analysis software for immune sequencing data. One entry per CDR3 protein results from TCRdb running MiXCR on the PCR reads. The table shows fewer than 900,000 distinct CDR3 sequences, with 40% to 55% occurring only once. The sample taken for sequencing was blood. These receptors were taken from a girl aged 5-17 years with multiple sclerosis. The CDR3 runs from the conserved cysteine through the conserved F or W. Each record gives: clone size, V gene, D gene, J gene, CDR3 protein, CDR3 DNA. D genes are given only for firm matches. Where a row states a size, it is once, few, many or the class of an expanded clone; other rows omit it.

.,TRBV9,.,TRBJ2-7,CASSVTAGSTYEQYF,TGTGCCAGCAGCGTAACCGCCGGGTCAACCTACGAGCAGTACTTC
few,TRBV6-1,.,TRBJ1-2,CASLQATNYGYTF,TGTGCCAGCTTACAAGCGACTAACTATGGCTACACCTTC
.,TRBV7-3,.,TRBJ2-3,CASSPRNTDTQYF,TGTGCCAGCAGCCCCCGAAACACAGATACGCAGTATTTT
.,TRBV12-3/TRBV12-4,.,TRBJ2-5,CASSFEVGTQYF,TGTGCCAGCAGTTTTGAGGTTGGGACCCAGTACTTC
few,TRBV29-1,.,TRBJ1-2,CSVVAGAAIGYTF,TGCAGCGTTGTAGCGGGGGCAGCAATTGGCTACACCTTC
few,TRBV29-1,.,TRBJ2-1,CSVSRAGEQFF,TGCAGCGTCTCCAGGGCTGGAGAGCAGTTCTTC
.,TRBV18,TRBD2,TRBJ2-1,CASSPLAGSDNEQFF,TGTGCCAGCTCACCACTAGCGGGAAGTGACAATGAGCAGTTCTTC
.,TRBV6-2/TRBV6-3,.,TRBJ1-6,CASSYRAPRSPLHF,TGTGCCAGCAGCTACCGGGCTCCCCGGTCACCCCTCCACTTT
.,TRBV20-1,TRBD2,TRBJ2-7,CSAIKAGGYEQYF,TGCAGTGCTATCAAAGCGGGAGGATACGAGCAGTACTTC
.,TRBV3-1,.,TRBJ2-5,CASSQRGAGETQYF,TGTGCCAGCAGCCAACGCGGGGCCGGAGAGACCCAGTACTTC
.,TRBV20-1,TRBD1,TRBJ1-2,CSARPQGTSFYGYAF,TGCAGTGCGCGCCCACAGGGGACATCATTCTATGGCTACGCCTTC
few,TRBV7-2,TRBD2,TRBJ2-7,CASSLVPLAGVYEQYF,TGTGCCAGCAGCTTAGTACCCTTGGCGGGAGTGTACGAGCAGTACTTC
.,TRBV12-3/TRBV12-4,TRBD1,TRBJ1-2,CASSPQGGTYGYTF,TGTGCCAGCAGCCCTCAGGGGGGGACCTATGGCTACACCTTC
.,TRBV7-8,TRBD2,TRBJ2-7,CASSYTKTSGSYEQYF,TGTGCCAGCAGCTATACCAAAACTAGCGGATCCTACGAGCAGTACTTC
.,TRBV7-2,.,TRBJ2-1,CASSETRVVAGNEQFF,TGTGCCAGCAGCGAAACTAGGGTCGTGGCCGGCAATGAGCAGTTCTTC
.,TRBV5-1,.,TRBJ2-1,CASSQSAKQFF,TGCGCCAGCAGCCAGAGCGCCAAGCAGTTCTTC
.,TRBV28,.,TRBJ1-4,CASSQRAPRAEKLFF,TGTGCCAGCAGCCAACGTGCTCCCCGGGCTGAAAAACTGTTTTTT
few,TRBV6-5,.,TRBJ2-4,CASSYYGNIQYF,TGTGCCAGCAGTTATTACGGAAACATTCAGTACTTC
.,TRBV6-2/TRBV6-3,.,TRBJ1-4,CASSRTPAGVQEKLFF,TGTGCCAGCAGCCGGACTCCGGCAGGGGTACAGGAAAAACTGTTTTTT
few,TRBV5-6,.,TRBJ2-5,CASSLRGWETQYF,TGTGCCAGCAGCTTGAGAGGGTGGGAGACCCAGTACTTC
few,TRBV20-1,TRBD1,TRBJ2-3,CSAYPGQGRDTQYF,TGCAGTGCTTACCCGGGACAGGGGAGAGATACGCAGTATTTT
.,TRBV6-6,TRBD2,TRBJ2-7,CASNVSGRTSYEQYF,TGTGCCAGCAACGTTAGCGGGCGCACCTCCTACGAGCAGTACTTC
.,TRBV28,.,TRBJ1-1,CASSLKWTMNTEAFF,TGTGCCAGCAGTTTAAAGTGGACAATGAACACTGAAGCTTTCTTT
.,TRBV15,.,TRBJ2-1,CATSRDELAASYNEQFF,TGTGCCACCAGCAGAGATGAATTAGCGGCCTCCTACAATGAGCAGTTCTTC
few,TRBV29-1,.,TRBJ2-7,CSVEYGPYSYEQYF,TGCAGCGTTGAATACGGTCCGTATTCCTACGAGCAGTACTTC
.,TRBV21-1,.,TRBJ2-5,CASSKPQRLAGVWTQYF,TGTGCCAGCAGCAAACCCCAACGACTAGCGGGAGTTTGGACCCAGTACTTC
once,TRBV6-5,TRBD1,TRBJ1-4,CASSSPTGGNEKLFF,TGTGCCAGCAGTTCACCGACAGGGGGAAATGAAAAACTGTTTTTT
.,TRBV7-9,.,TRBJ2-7,CASSSPTRPEQYF,TGTGCCAGCAGCTCCCCGACGCGTCCCGAGCAGTACTTC
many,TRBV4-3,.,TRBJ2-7,CASSLEMSSEQYF,TGCGCCAGCAGCCTAGAAATGTCCAGCGAGCAGTACTTC
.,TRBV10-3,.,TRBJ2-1,CATGRSRAENEQFF,TGTGCCACCGGTCGGTCTAGAGCGGAGAATGAGCAGTTCTTC
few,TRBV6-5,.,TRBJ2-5,CASSWGSGETQYF,TGTGCCAGCAGTTGGGGGTCGGGAGAGACCCAGTACTTC
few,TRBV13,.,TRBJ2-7,CASSPGRSTYEQYF,TGTGCCAGCAGCCCGGGACGGTCTACCTACGAGCAGTACTTC
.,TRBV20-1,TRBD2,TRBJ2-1,CSARGGSGRFNEQFF,TGCAGTGCTCGGGGGGGGAGCGGGAGGTTCAATGAGCAGTTCTTC
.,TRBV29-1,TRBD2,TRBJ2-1,CSALGSGRDNEQFF,TGCAGCGCTCTTGGCAGCGGGAGGGACAATGAGCAGTTCTTC
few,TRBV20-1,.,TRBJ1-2,CSASKPGLGGYGYTF,TGCAGTGCTAGTAAACCGGGGCTGGGGGGCTATGGCTACACCTTC
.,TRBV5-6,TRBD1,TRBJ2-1,CASSSDRGIDEQFF,TGTGCCAGCAGCTCTGACAGGGGGATCGATGAGCAGTTCTTC
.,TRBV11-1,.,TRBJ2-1,CASSRRRAGTYNEQFF,TGTGCCAGCAGCCGGAGGCGGGCCGGAACCTACAATGAGCAGTTCTTC
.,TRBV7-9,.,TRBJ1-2,CASSLGPDNYGYTF,TGTGCCAGCAGCTTAGGGCCCGACAACTATGGCTACACCTTC
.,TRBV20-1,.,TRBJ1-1,CSAEQYTNTEAFF,TGCAGTGCCGAACAGTATACTAACACTGAAGCTTTCTTT
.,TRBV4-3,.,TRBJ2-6,CASSQDVARGVAGANVLTF,TGCGCCAGCAGCCAAGATGTGGCCAGGGGGGTGGCTGGGGCCAACGTCCTGACTTTC
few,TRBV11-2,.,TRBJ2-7,CASSPRDLVYEQYF,TGTGCCAGCAGCCCCCGGGACCTAGTCTACGAGCAGTACTTC
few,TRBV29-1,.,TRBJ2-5,CSAGQSQETQYF,TGCAGCGCCGGCCAGTCCCAAGAGACCCAGTACTTC
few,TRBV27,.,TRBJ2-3,CASRELALSTDTQYF,TGTGCCAGCAGGGAACTAGCACTTAGCACAGATACGCAGTATTTT
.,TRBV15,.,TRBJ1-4,CATSRVATNEKLFF,TGTGCCACCAGCAGAGTCGCAACTAATGAAAAACTGTTTTTT
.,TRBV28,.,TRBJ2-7,CASSLTDSTPRYEQYF,TGTGCCAGCAGTCTCACAGACTCTACCCCCCGCTACGAGCAGTACTTC
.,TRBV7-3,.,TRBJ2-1,CASSLSPVDRGVYNEQFF,TGTGCCAGCAGCTTAAGCCCCGTTGATAGGGGGGTATACAATGAGCAGTTCTTC
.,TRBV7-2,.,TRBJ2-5,CASTWGGYQETQYF,TGTGCCAGCACCTGGGGGGGCTACCAAGAGACCCAGTACTTC
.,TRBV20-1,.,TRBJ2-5,CSAPQVETQYF,TGCAGTGCCCCGCAGGTGGAGACCCAGTACTTC